The 27 T cell receptor beta chains presented below share a single source sample, sequenced in a study of blood T cell repertoires in COVID-19. Profiling relied on immunoSEQ multiplex PCR, and the TCRdb table lists in-frame clones only, not all of them. There are approximately 250,000 clones in the sample; approximately 89% occur only once, and about 1.2% lies in the top ten. The sample was PBMCs or T cells enriched from blood (not recorded which). These receptors were obtained from a middle-aged woman with acute COVID-19.

The chain employs TRBV6-5 and TRBJ1-2; 7 bases align to TRBD1. Germline assignment: CDR1 MNHEY and CDR2 SVGAGI. This CDR3 is 14 amino acids long. With 4 bases clipped from V and 4 bases from J, the junction kept 6 bases outside the gene matches. The CDR3 here is CASSSYRGSYGYTF. In DNA form, the CDR3 reads TGTGCCAGCAGTTCCTACAGGGGATCCTATGGCTACACCTTC.

The chain is built from TRBV21-1 and TRBJ2-7; the D call TRBD1 from the table was never checked on the DNA. TRBV21-1 is designated a pseudogene. The CDR3 contains 15 residues. The CDR3 DNA sequence: TGTGCCAGCCCCCAGTGGGGACAGGGGTTAAGCGAGCAGTACTTC. Protein: CASPQWGQGLSEQYF.

To note about this clone: Other DNA sequences in the same sample also yield this CDR3. The chain has TRBV5-1 and TRBJ2-5, with D perhaps matching TRBD2 (5 bases). CDR3 length: 12 amino acids. Germline CDR1 and CDR2: SGHRS and YFSETQ. With 2 bases removed from V and 4 bases from J, the gap between germline ends came to 6 bases. In DNA form, the CDR3 reads TGCGCCAGCAGCTTAGGGAGAGAGACCCAGTACTTC. Translating gives CASSLGRETQYF. Complete variable domain (other parts from reference TRBV5-1 and TRBJ2-5): KAGVTQTPRYLIKTRGQQVTLSCSPISGHRSVSWYQQTPGQGLQFLFEYFSETQRNKGNFPGRFSGRQFSNSRSEMNVSTLELGDSALYLCASSLGRETQYFGPGTRLLVL.

As to this clone: One junction end disagrees with the germline gene, perhaps due to a read error. This chain joins TRBV4-1 and TRBJ1-1, with 9 bases identical to TRBD1. The CDR3 totals 17 residues. Per the germline V gene, CDR1 is MGHRA and CDR2 is YSYEKL. The CDR3 DNA sequence: TGCGCCAGCAGCCCCGTCACAGGGGGCGAAACCTACACTGGAGCTTTCTTT. Translation: CASSPVTGGETYTGAFF.

The chain is built from TRBV9 and TRBJ2-2; D not certain. CDR3 length: 14 amino acids. CDR1 and CDR2 from the germline V gene are SGDLS and YYNGEE. V lost 0 bases, J lost 3 bases, and 6 bases lay in between. The CDR3 is CASSVVQHTGELFF. CDR3 coding DNA: TGTGCCAGCAGCGTAGTACAGCACACCGGGGAGCTGTTTTTT. Combining the CDR3 with reference TRBV9 and TRBJ2-2 gives the whole variable domain DSGVTQTPKHLITATGQRVTLRCSPRSGDLSVYWYQQSLDQGLQFLIQYYNGEERAKGNILERFSAQQFPDLHSELNLSSLELGDSALYFCASSVVQHTGELFFGEGSRLTVL.

The chain recombines TRBV5-6 with TRBJ1-2, with D possibly matching TRBD1 (6 bases). From germline, CDR1 is SGHDT and CDR2 YYEEEE. The ends were cut back, 4 bases at V and 6 bases at J, with 16 bases in the middle. The CDR3 covers 14 residues. The CDR3 reads CASSPQTGFNGYTF. The CDR3 nucleotides read TGTGCCAGCAGCCCACAGACAGGTTTCAATGGCTACACCTTC. Full variable domain (outside the CDR3, taken from reference TRBV5-6 and TRBJ1-2): DAGVTQSPTHLIKTRGQQVTLRCSPKSGHDTVSWYQQALGQGPQFIFQYYEEEERQRGNFPDRFSGHQFPNYSSELNVNALLLGDSALYLCASSPQTGFNGYTFGSGTRLTVV.

The V call is TRBV4-2, the J call TRBJ2-1; 7 bases match TRBD1. V lost 0 bases and J lost 9; bases outside the gene matches: 11. Germline CDR1 is LGHNA and CDR2 is YNFKEQ. The CDR3 contains 16 residues. DNA of the CDR3: TGTGCCAGCAGCCAAGAGGCGACAGGGATAGGGCGTGAGCAGTTCTTC. This sequence encodes CASSQEATGIGREQFF.

This chain connects TRBV6-6 to TRBJ1-6; the match to TRBD1 covers 7 bases. With V trimmed by 5 bases and J by 7 bases, 17 bases remained unmatched. The CDR3 has 18 amino acids. Germline V gives CDR1 MNHNY, CDR2 SVGAGI (reference sequence). The CDR3 loop reads CASSPYLPMTGQNSPLHF. The CDR3 DNA reads TGTGCCAGCAGTCCCTACCTCCCGATGACAGGGCAGAATTCACCCCTCCACTTT.

This clone was recorded many times. V and J are TRBV5-1 and TRBJ2-1; TRBD2 matches 8 bases. The V gene's germline CDR1 is SGHRS and CDR2 YFSETQ. V shed 0 bases, J shed 8 bases, and the junction held 7 bases outside the gene matches. This CDR3 contains 15 residues. The CDR3 protein is CASSLEGLDGDEQFF. DNA for the CDR3: TGCGCCAGCAGCTTGGAGGGACTAGATGGTGATGAGCAGTTCTTC.

The V gene is TRBV27, the J gene TRBJ2-3, with D hard to call. The CDR3 runs to 15 residues. With 3 bases removed from V and 5 bases from J, the gap between germline ends came to 15 bases. Germline loops: CDR1 MNHEY, CDR2 SMNVEV (reference sequence). CDR3 sequence (DNA): TGTGCCAGCAGTTTGACATCTCAATACATAGATACGCAGTATTTT. As protein: CASSLTSQYIDTQYF.

The chain uses TRBV18 and TRBJ1-4; D is unresolved. V shed 3 bases and J shed 7 bases, with 18 bases lying between them. Germline lookup yields CDR1 KGHSH and CDR2 LQKENI. The CDR3 covers 16 residues. The chain's CDR3 is CASSPGESGGGEKLFF. CDR3 nucleotides: TGTGCCAGCTCACCGGGAGAATCGGGAGGAGGTGAAAAACTGTTTTTT.

The chain combines TRBV24-1 with TRBJ2-1, with 7 bases fitting TRBD2. CDR1 and CDR2 (germline): KGHDR, SFDVKD. The CDR3 totals 15 residues. V shed 3 bases and J 10 bases; nucleotides not matched to a gene: 11. As DNA, the CDR3 is TGTGCCACCAGTGATACGGAGACTAGCCTCACAGAGCAGTTCTTC. The encoded protein is CATSDTETSLTEQFF.

There are a few counts of this clone. V gene TRBV5-4 combines with J gene TRBJ2-2; D not certain. Germline values: CDR1 SGHNT, CDR2 YYREEE (reference sequence). CDR3 length equals 16 residues. The V end was cut by 0 bases, the J end by 1 base, with 10 bases between. CDR3 sequence (DNA): TGTGCCAGCAGCTTGGGACGCCCGGGGAACACCGGGGAGCTGTTTTTT. The encoded protein is CASSLGRPGNTGELFF.

V gene TRBV6-1 combines with J gene TRBJ2-7; TRBD2 matches 12 bases. V dropped 2 bases and J dropped 5; count of bases not matched to a gene: 7. The CDR3 contains 16 residues. Germline CDR1 MNHNS, CDR2 SASEGT. CDR3 amino acids: CASSEPTSGSQHEQYF. The CDR3 DNA follows: TGTGCCAGCAGTGAACCGACTAGCGGGAGTCAACACGAGCAGTACTTC.

The V gene is TRBV5-1, the J gene TRBJ1-3; D might be TRBD1 (6 bases). The CDR3 is 15 amino acids. V lost 0 bases to trimming and J lost 5 bases, with 12 bases between them. Looked up from germline, CDR1 is SGHRS and CDR2 is YFSETQ. The CDR3 nucleotides read TGCGCCAGCAGCTTGGAAGGGACATCGAGAAACACCATATATTTT. It yields the protein CASSLEGTSRNTIYF.

The chain recombines TRBV13 with TRBJ2-5; TRBD1 aligns across 12 bases. Germline loops: CDR1 PRHDT, CDR2 FYEKMQ (reference sequence). J gave up 3 bases and V 2 bases, and 7 bases lay outside the gene matches. This CDR3 is 17 amino acids long. CDR3 sequence (DNA): TGTGCCAGCAGCTTACGATGGGGGACAGGGGGCGAAGAGACCCAGTACTTC. Translating it yields CASSLRWGTGGEETQYF.

A few counts support this clone. V and J are TRBV10-3 and TRBJ1-1, with 9 bases lining up with TRBD1. This CDR3 has 16 residues. Germline V CDR1 and CDR2: ENHRY, SYGVKD. Losses at the gene ends were 6 bases for V and 1 base for J; bases not matched to a gene: 9. This CDR3 is CAIRGQGSRGNTEAFF. DNA of the CDR3: TGTGCCATCAGGGGACAGGGTTCCAGAGGGAACACTGAAGCTTTCTTT.

This chain uses TRBV7-2 with TRBJ2-7; 8 bases are shared with TRBD1. Germline CDR1 SGHTA, CDR2 FQGNSA. V gave up 4 bases and J gave up 5 bases; unmatched junction bases: 7. The CDR3 covers 14 residues. CDR3 protein: CASSSRTGYDEQYF. DNA of the CDR3: TGTGCCAGCAGCTCACGGACAGGGTACGACGAGCAGTACTTC. Together with reference TRBV7-2 and TRBJ2-7, the CDR3 gives the full variable domain: GAGVSQSPSNKVTEKGKDVELRCDPISGHTALYWYRQSLGQGLEFLIYFQGNSAPDKSGLPSDRFSAERTGGSVSTLTIQRTQQEDSAVYLCASSSRTGYDEQYFGPGTRLTVT.

This chain connects TRBV6-5 to TRBJ2-1, with 7 positions matching TRBD2. With V trimmed by 6 bases and J by 8 bases, 13 bases remained unmatched. The CDR3 loop spans 15 amino acids. CDR1 and CDR2 (germline): MNHEY, SVGAGI. The CDR3 nucleotides read TGTGCCAGCAGACCCGCCCGGGGGGTACGAGATGAGCAGTTCTTC. Translated, it gives CASRPARGVRDEQFF.

This clone came up once. This sequence joins TRBV24-1 and TRBJ2-1; 10 bases match TRBD2. The CDR3 is 19 amino acids. The V gene end was trimmed by 3 bases and the J gene end by 0 bases; junction bases not matched to a gene: 10. CDR1 is KGHDR, CDR2 SFDVKD, per germline. The CDR3 sequence: CATSDPGTSELSSYNEQFF. Written as DNA, the CDR3 is TGTGCCACCAGTGATCCTGGGACTAGCGAATTGAGCTCCTACAATGAGCAGTTCTTC.

J is TRBJ2-5 and V is TRBV28, with 12 bases matching TRBD2. The CDR3 contains 16 residues. The junction had 7 bases not matched to a gene; V was cut back by 5 bases and J by 3 bases. Looked up from germline, CDR1 is MDHEN and CDR2 is SYDVKM. The CDR3 region has the DNA TGTGCCAGCAGTCATCGACTAGCGGGAGAAAAAGAGACCCAGTACTTC. As protein: CASSHRLAGEKETQYF.

V and J are TRBV3-1 (or the pseudogene TRBV3-2) and TRBJ2-3; 11 nucleotides line up with TRBD2. V shed 3 bases, J shed 2 bases, and the junction held 7 bases outside the gene matches. Germline CDR1 reads LGHDT; CDR2 reads YNNKEL (reference sequence). The length of the CDR3 is 17 residues. The CDR3 sequence is CASSQVAGGSSTDTQYF. The CDR3 DNA follows: TGTGCCAGCAGCCAGGTAGCGGGAGGGTCCTCCACAGATACGCAGTATTTT.

In its sample, this clone was seen once. This chain uses TRBV29-1 with TRBJ1-3; D perhaps matches TRBD1 (6 bases). V was clipped by 7 bases and J by 0 bases, with 10 bases between them. Germline lookup yields CDR1 SQVTM and CDR2 ANQGSEA. This CDR3 has 13 residues. The CDR3 DNA is TGCAGCGCGACAGGCAGCTCTGGAAACACCATATATTTT. Residues: CSATGSSGNTIYF.

This clone was picked up a small number of times. V is TRBV7-8 and J is TRBJ1-2; 10 bases agree with TRBD1. The CDR3 is made up of 16 amino acids. Per the germline V gene, CDR1 is SGHVS and CDR2 is FQNEAQ. Trimming removed 5 bases from V and 7 bases from J; junction bases left unmatched: 13. DNA of the CDR3: TGTGCCAGCAGCCCGGGGGCCGCCGGGACAGGGGTTGGCTACACCTTC. Translated: CASSPGAAGTGVGYTF.

J is TRBJ2-5 and V is TRBV20-1; 8 bases align to TRBD1. This CDR3 spans 15 amino acids. J gave up 1 base and V 3 bases, and 7 bases lay outside the gene matches. CDR1 and CDR2 (germline): DFQATT, SNEGSKA (reference sequence). Here the CDR3 DNA reads TGCAGTGCTAGTCCCGGACAGGGACCCCAAGAGACCCAGTACTTC. Amino acid sequence: CSASPGQGPQETQYF.

V is TRBV19 and J is TRBJ1-5; 7 bases are a match to TRBD1. This CDR3 spans 15 amino acids. CDR1 LNHDA and CDR2 SQIVND come from the germline V gene (reference sequence). The junction had 12 bases not matched to a gene; V was cut back by 6 bases and J by 7 bases. The CDR3 DNA sequence: TGTGCCAGTAGCTTACAGGGGAGGAATGGACAGCCCCAGCATTTT. Translating it yields CASSLQGRNGQPQHF.

The V call is TRBV27, the J call TRBJ2-3, with 7 bases lining up with TRBD1. Unmatched junction bases numbered 5, after V lost 5 bases and J lost 0 bases. Germline values: CDR1 MNHEY, CDR2 SMNVEV (reference sequence). CDR3 length equals 15 residues. CDR3 loop: CASSLRQGSTDTQYF. The DNA for the CDR3 is TGTGCCAGCAGTCTACGACAGGGTAGCACAGATACGCAGTATTTT.